Below are 12 T cell receptor beta chains sequenced from a single sample in a study of T cell responses to AZD1222 COVID-19 vaccine. Some clones are missing from TCRdb's copy, which holds only in-frame ones; the method was immunoSEQ multiplex PCR. Altogether approximately 120,000 clones are present, around 83% being singletons, with the ten largest covering 4.4%. The sample in question was peripheral blood, obtained 28 days after the second AZD1222 dose. The receptors come from an adult who received the AZD1222 COVID-19 vaccine.

V is TRBV5-1 and J is TRBJ1-2; tentative D call: TRBD1 (5 bases). Trimming left V 2 bases short and J 6 bases short, with 11 bases between. This CDR3 spans 13 amino acids. In germline, CDR1 is SGHRS, CDR2 YFSETQ. The CDR3 protein is CASSLEGRNGYTF. The CDR3 bases are TGCGCCAGCAGCTTAGAGGGGCGGAATGGCTACACCTTC.

This chain connects TRBV20-1 to TRBJ2-6, with no clear D. The CDR3 consists of 14 residues. Trimming cost V 3 bases and J 0 bases, with 6 bases left between them. The germline CDR1 and CDR2 sequences are DFQATT and SNEGSKA (reference sequence). CDR3 in amino acids: CSASWVSGANVLTF. The CDR3 DNA reads TGCAGTGCTAGTTGGGTCTCTGGGGCCAACGTCCTGACTTTC.

The chain employs TRBV28 and TRBJ1-6; 7 bases are shared with TRBD1. The germline gives CDR1 MDHEN, CDR2 SYDVKM. The V and J ends lost 5 bases and 7 bases, in that order; junction bases with no gene match: 8. The CDR3 has 15 residues. The CDR3 DNA reads as TGTGCCAGCAGTGCCGACAGGGCTTTGAATTCACCCCTCCACTTT. It codes for CASSADRALNSPLHF.

This chain uses TRBV9 with TRBJ2-3; a possible D gene is TRBD2 (6 bases). This CDR3 is built from 15 residues. The germline CDR1 and CDR2 sequences are SGDLS and YYNGEE. Trimming removed 4 bases from V and 2 bases from J, with 14 bases in between. The CDR3 spells CASSRLGRDTDTQYF. The CDR3 DNA reads as TGTGCCAGCAGCCGCCTTGGGCGGGACACAGATACGCAGTATTTT.

The CDR3 DNA reads as TGCAGCGTTCAGACTGATCTTAACTATGGCTACACCTTC. It translates to CSVQTDLNYGYTF. V gene TRBV29-1 combines with J gene TRBJ1-2; D is unclear. The CDR3 has 13 residues. Germline V CDR1 and CDR2: SQVTM, ANQGSEA. Trimming shortened V by 5 bases and J by 1 base, and 11 bases separated the two germline ends.

This chain joins TRBV6-5 and TRBJ1-4, with 7 bases lining up with TRBD1. The germline CDR1 and CDR2 sequences are MNHEY and SVGAGI. Unmatched junction bases numbered 1, after V lost 7 bases and J lost 2 bases. CDR3 size: 13 residues. In DNA, the CDR3 is TGTGCCAGCACGGGACAGACTAATGAAAAACTGTTTTTT. Translation gives CASTGQTNEKLFF.

This clone came up once. DNA of the CDR3: TGTGCCAGCAGCCAAGACTGGGCGCACTATGGCTACACCTTC. Protein product: CASSQDWAHYGYTF. J is TRBJ1-2 and V is TRBV7-8; D unclear. CDR3 size: 14 residues. With 5 bases removed from V and 3 bases from J, the gap between germline ends came to 13 bases. Germline V CDR1 and CDR2: SGHVS, FQNEAQ.

The CDR3 spells CASSSGLAGTDTQYF. The DNA of the CDR3 is TGTGCCAGCAGCTCCGGACTAGCGGGCACAGATACGCAGTATTTT. The chain couples TRBV7-3 to TRBJ2-3; the match to TRBD2 covers 10 bases. The CDR3 extends over 15 amino acids. V lost 4 bases, J lost 1 base, and 2 bases stayed unmatched. Germline CDR1 is SGHTA and CDR2 is FQGTGA.

The chain links TRBV28 to TRBJ2-7; the D is unclear. Germline V gives CDR1 MDHEN, CDR2 SYDVKM. Trimming shortened V by 1 base and J by 1 base, and 14 bases separated the two germline ends. There are 16 residues in the CDR3. CDR3 sequence: CASSLLTGGQSYEQYF. CDR3 bases: TGTGCCAGCAGTTTATTGACGGGCGGCCAGTCCTACGAGCAGTACTTC. Variable domain in full (rest from reference TRBV28 and TRBJ2-7): DVKVTQSSRYLVKRTGEKVFLECVQDMDHENMFWYRQDPGLGLRLIYFSYDVKMKEKGDIPEGYSVSREKKERFSLILESASTNQTSMYLCASSLLTGGQSYEQYFGPGTRLTVT.

This chain joins TRBV28 and TRBJ2-7; TRBD1 matches 9 bases. V shed 5 bases and J 0 bases; nucleotides not matched to a gene: 8. In germline, CDR1 is MDHEN, CDR2 SYDVKM. CDR3 length: 16 residues. CDR3 region: CASSQFWTGASYEQYF. In DNA form, the CDR3 reads TGTGCCAGCAGTCAATTCTGGACAGGGGCCTCCTACGAGCAGTACTTC.

This chain links TRBV29-1 with TRBJ2-5, with 7 nucleotides matching TRBD2. The V gene end was trimmed by 3 bases and the J gene end by 2 bases; junction bases not matched to a gene: 9. Looked up from germline, CDR1 is SQVTM and CDR2 is ANQGSEA. The CDR3 is 15 amino acids. CDR3: CSVEVSGLAQETQYF. In DNA form, the CDR3 reads TGCAGCGTTGAGGTTAGCGGGCTAGCACAAGAGACCCAGTACTTC. The whole variable domain, filled in from reference TRBV29-1 and TRBJ2-5, reads SAVISQKPSRDICQRGTSLTIQCQVDSQVTMMFWYRQQPGQSLTLIATANQGSEATYESGFVIDKFPISRPNLTFSTLTVSNMSPEDSSIYLCSVEVSGLAQETQYFGPGTRLLVL.

The V call is TRBV6-5, the J call TRBJ1-1, with 7 bases fitting TRBD1. The CDR3 is 14 residues long. From germline, CDR1 is MNHEY and CDR2 SVGAGI. The V and J ends lost 8 bases and 6 bases, in that order; junction bases with no gene match: 12. In DNA form, the CDR3 reads TGTGCCAGCGGCAGGGGGAAGGCGACAGCTGAAGCTTTCTTT. Protein sequence: CASGRGKATAEAFF.